The TCR beta chain under discussion was sequenced for a study of early T cells in non-severe SARS-CoV-2 infection. Looking at the study overall: Unsorted whole-blood RNA was sequenced in bulk, leaving chains unpaired. Study outcomes and limitations: Reliance on VDJdb matching favored anti-spike CD8 responses; private and CD4 specificities were missed.

As part of library construction, unique molecular identifiers were attached to individual cDNA molecules. From the 5' RACE reads, TCRdb called clonotypes with MiXCR, one entry per CDR3 protein. The sample holds fewer than 55,000 distinct CDR3 sequences, 6% to 7% seen once. This clonotype was seen ten or more times. Its antigen is not identified. The CDR3 has 15 amino acids. Germline V CDR1 and CDR2: SEHNR, FQNEAQ (reference sequence). Trimming pared 5 bases from V and 3 bases from J, leaving 17 bases between. This receptor was identified in an adult who was a healthcare worker with PCR-confirmed SARS-CoV-2 infection or an uninfected control (not recorded which). The sequences come from whole blood, collected at baseline. This chain connects TRBV7-9 to TRBJ2-7, with a tentative D call TRBD2 (6 bases). CDR3 protein: CASSALSAGGYEQYF. CDR3 sequence (DNA): TGTGCCAGCAGCGCCCTCTCGGCCGGGGGCTACGAGCAGTACTTC.